This TCR beta chain was observed in a study of T cell responses to AZD1222 COVID-19 vaccine. V dropped 6 bases and J dropped 2 bases, with 14 bases sitting between them. Germline CDR1 is MNHEY and CDR2 is SMNVEV (reference sequence). The length of the CDR3 is 14 residues. The study, taken as a whole, reports: There were mostly white British donors and more females than males, and clonal diversity was possibly underestimated. The breadth and depth of Spike-specific TCRs increased once two AZD1222 doses had been given. Vaccine-associated CD4 TCRs ranged over spike, dominating at 160-218 and 743-854.

A word on this clone: Its target is not known.

Second doses that came at about 4 or about 12 weeks were put together. Clones were sequenced by immunoSEQ multiplex PCR, and TCRdb holds only the in-frame ones, with some missing. Of some 160,000 clones in the sample, roughly 87% are singletons; the top ten hold roughly 1.1%. V is TRBV27 and J is TRBJ2-7; no firm D call. The TCR sequence derives from an adult who received the AZD1222 COVID-19 vaccine. This material consisted of peripheral blood, taken 28 days after the second AZD1222 dose. CDR3 residues: CASSQDVLPYEQYF. The CDR3 nucleotides read TGTGCCAGCAGCCAGGACGTACTACCCTACGAGCAGTACTTC.